This T cell receptor beta chain was sequenced during a study of cytomegalovirus exposure and HLA in healthy donors. General study results and limits: Later on, a genetic analysis was performed. It linked a missense variant in DCLRE1C with V- and J-gene trimming of TCR beta. Indistinguishable V segments such as TRBV6-2 and TRBV6-3 were excluded. The authors assumed roughly uniform sequencing depth across donors for presence/absence analyses.

The primer mix had 60 Vbeta and 13 Jbeta primers. Using immunoSEQ multiplex PCR, the repertoire was profiled, and TCRdb retains in-frame clones only, with some absent. The sample shows approximately 160,000 clones, about 76% of them seen only once. Between the trimmed V and J ends, which lost 3 bases and 1 base, there was a span of 6 bases. CDR3 length: 14 amino acids. Looked up from germline, CDR1 is MNHEY and CDR2 is SMNVEV (reference sequence). Comments on this clone: Its antigen is as yet unknown.

The sample consisted of PBMCs. This receptor was identified in a male donor in good health and CMV-seropositive. The rearrangement uses TRBV27 and TRBJ2-2; TRBD2 is a possible D gene (5 bases). In DNA, the CDR3 is TGTGCCAGCAGTTTTGGAGGGAACACCGGGGAGCTGTTTTTT. It encodes CASSFGGNTGELFF.